These 8 T cell receptor beta chains share one sample of origin, sequenced in a study of shared clonotypes between healthy human individuals. The assay was immunoSEQ multiplex PCR, and TCRdb's table has in-frame clones only and misses some. The sample lists fewer than 700,000 clones; roughly 72% were seen once. The sequenced sample was PBMCs. The origin of the receptors is a woman between 40 and 50 years old in good health. Some clones in this sample may be carry-over from other donors' samples.

This clone occurred a few times. A read error is the likely source, as a far larger clone sits one nucleotide away. This same CDR3 is encoded by further DNA sequences in the sample. The chain recombines TRBV30 with TRBJ1-2; D unresolved. Trimming removed 3 bases from V and 4 bases from J, with 15 bases in between. The germline V gene has CDR1 GTSNPN and CDR2 SVGIG (reference sequence). The CDR3 is 14 amino acids. In nucleotides, the CDR3 is TGTGCCTGGAGCGTCGGGCCTTCCTTCTATGGCTACACCTTC. Protein sequence: CAWSVGPSFYGYTF.

V gene TRBV2 combines with J gene TRBJ1-6; D is perhaps TRBD1 (6 bases). Germline CDR1 reads SNHLY; CDR2 reads FYNNEI. V was shortened by 11 bases and J by 9 bases, with 17 bases between the two germline ends. The CDR3 runs to 13 residues. CDR3 region: CAGTGTMGSPLHF. CDR3 nucleotide sequence: TGTGCCGGTACCGGGACAATGGGTTCACCCCTCCACTTT.

The CDR3 protein is CASGLARNNEQFF. The CDR3 DNA sequence: TGTGCCAGCGGGCTAGCGCGCAACAATGAGCAGTTCTTC. The gene calls are TRBV11-2 and TRBJ2-1; tentatively, D is TRBD2 (6 bases). This CDR3 is 13 amino acids long. The V end was cut by 8 bases, the J end by 5 bases, with 13 bases between. The V gene's germline CDR1 is SGHAT and CDR2 FQNNGV.

This chain uses TRBV30 with TRBJ2-1; 12 nucleotides agree with TRBD2. The CDR3 is 19 amino acids. The germline V gene has CDR1 GTSNPN and CDR2 SVGIG (reference sequence). J lost 1 base, V lost 1 base, and 11 bases had no gene match. The CDR3 DNA reads as TGTGCCTGGAGTGGACCCGGACTAGCGGGGTCCCTATCCTACAATGAGCAGTTCTTC. Encoded protein: CAWSGPGLAGSLSYNEQFF.

This sequence joins TRBV4-2 and TRBJ2-1; 7 positions agree with TRBD2. The ends lost 2 bases at V and 6 bases at J; junction bases unmatched: 4. CDR3 length equals 14 residues. Germline V CDR1 and CDR2: LGHNA, YNFKEQ. CDR3 loop: CASSQPGTTNEQFF. The CDR3 nucleotides read TGTGCCAGCAGCCAACCAGGGACTACCAATGAGCAGTTCTTC.

As concerns this clone: Other DNA sequences from this sample encode an identical CDR3 as well. The chain joins TRBV7-2 to TRBJ2-7, with D perhaps TRBD1 or TRBD2 (6 bases each). Germline CDR1 is SGHTA and CDR2 is FQGNSA. V was trimmed by 1 base and J by 4 bases, leaving 11 bases between them. There are 14 residues in the CDR3. CDR3 sequence: CASSLGGATYEQYF. As DNA, the CDR3 is TGTGCCAGCAGCTTAGGGGGGGCCACATACGAGCAGTACTTC. The full variable domain, in which reference TRBV7-2 and TRBJ2-7 provide the parts outside the CDR3, is GAGVSQSPSNKVTEKGKDVELRCDPISGHTALYWYRQSLGQGLEFLIYFQGNSAPDKSGLPSDRFSAERTGGSVSTLTIQRTQQEDSAVYLCASSLGGATYEQYFGPGTRLTVT.

This CDR3 reads CASSLQNTGGNEQYF. CDR3 in DNA: TGTGCCAGCTCACTACAAAATACAGGGGGCAACGAGCAGTACTTC. This chain uses TRBV18 with TRBJ2-7; 9 positions agree with TRBD1. The CDR3 extends over 15 amino acids. V was pared by 4 bases and J by 5 bases, with 9 bases of the junction left unmatched. Germline lookup yields CDR1 KGHSH and CDR2 LQKENI.

J is TRBJ2-5 and V is TRBV9, with 12 positions matching TRBD2. Looked up from germline, CDR1 is SGDLS and CDR2 is YYNGEE. This CDR3 has 16 residues. V lost 1 base, J lost 4 bases, and 5 bases stayed unmatched. The CDR3 spells CASSVQASGRGETQYF. In DNA form, the CDR3 reads TGTGCCAGCAGCGTACAAGCTAGCGGGAGGGGAGAGACCCAGTACTTC. Supplemented by reference TRBV9 and TRBJ2-5, the full variable domain reads DSGVTQTPKHLITATGQRVTLRCSPRSGDLSVYWYQQSLDQGLQFLIQYYNGEERAKGNILERFSAQQFPDLHSELNLSSLELGDSALYFCASSVQASGRGETQYFGPGTRLLVL.